This TCR beta chain was recovered during a study of blood T cell repertoires in COVID-19. Looking at the study overall: The United States, Italy and Spain supplied acute and convalescent COVID-19 samples.

Germline CDR1 is SGHRS and CDR2 is YFSETQ. Trimming shortened V by 3 bases and J by 3 bases, and 15 bases separated the two germline ends. The length of the CDR3 is 15 residues. In the original processing: Scientists estimated how many nucleated cells there were by amplifying reference gene primers. Profiling relied on immunoSEQ multiplex PCR, and the TCRdb table lists in-frame clones only, not all of them. V, J and clone size derive from that table, while D and trimming were established from the DNA sequence. This sample has some 200,000 clones, with 84% found just once. J is TRBJ1-1 and V is TRBV5-1; D uncertain. This sequence was found in a woman in her forties who had recovered from COVID-19. The sequenced sample consisted of peripheral blood. As DNA, the CDR3 is TGCGCCAGCAGCTCGCAACCGACGGAGGACACTGAAGCTTTCTTT. Residues: CASSSQPTEDTEAFF.